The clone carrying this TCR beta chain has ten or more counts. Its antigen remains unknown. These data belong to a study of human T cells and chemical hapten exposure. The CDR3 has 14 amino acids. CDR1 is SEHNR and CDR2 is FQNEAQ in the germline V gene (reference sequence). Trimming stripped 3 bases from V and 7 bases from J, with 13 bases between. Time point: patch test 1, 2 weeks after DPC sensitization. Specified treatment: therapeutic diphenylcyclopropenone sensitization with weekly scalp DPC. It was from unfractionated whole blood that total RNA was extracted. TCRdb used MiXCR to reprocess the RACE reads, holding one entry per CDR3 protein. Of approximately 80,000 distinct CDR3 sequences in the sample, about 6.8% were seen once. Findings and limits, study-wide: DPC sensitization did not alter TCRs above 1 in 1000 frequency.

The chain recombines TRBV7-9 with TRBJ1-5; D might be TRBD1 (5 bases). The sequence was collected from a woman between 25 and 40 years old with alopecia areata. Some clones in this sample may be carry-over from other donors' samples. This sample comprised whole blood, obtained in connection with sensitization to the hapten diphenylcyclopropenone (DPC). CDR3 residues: CASSLGGYEQPQHF. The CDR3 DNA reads TGTGCCAGCAGCTTGGGGGGGTACGAGCAGCCCCAGCATTTT. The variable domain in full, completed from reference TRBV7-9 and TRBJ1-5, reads DTGVSQNPRHKITKRGQNVTFRCDPISEHNRLYWYRQTLGQGPEFLTYFQNEAQLEKSRLLSDRFSAERPKGSFSTLEIQRTEQGDSAMYLCASSLGGYEQPQHFGDGTRLSIL.